A single TCR beta chain is shown here with its context. The repertoire was sequenced with immunoSEQ multiplex PCR; TCRdb's copy has only in-frame clones and lacks some. The table records around 12,000 clones, about 68% of them present only once. This entry comes from a study of sequential checkpoint blockade in melanoma. The overall study: Arm A got nivolumab then ipilimumab; arm B the reverse, 1:1. Both treatment sequences were followed by maintenance nivolumab.

The CDR3 has 17 residues. V trimming: 4 bases; J trimming: 5 bases; junction bases outside the gene matches: 12. CDR1 SGHNT and CDR2 YENEEA come from the germline V gene. The treatment here: randomized to nivolumab then ipilimumab (arm A) or the reverse (arm B). PBMC sorting kept live CD3+CD8+ cells without CD19 or CD56. The receptor's source is a human donor with melanoma. The sample consisted of CD8+ T cells sorted from blood (inferred from file names), taken from a patient given nivolumab and ipilimumab in sequence. The chain is built from TRBV11-3 and TRBJ1-2; TRBD1 aligns across 11 bases. The CDR3 protein is CASSSGDWTGGEYGYTF. As DNA, the CDR3 is TGTGCCAGCAGCTCGGGGGACTGGACAGGGGGCGAATATGGCTACACCTTC.